These 31 T cell receptor beta chains were sequenced from one sample in a study of metastatic and nonmetastatic thyroid tumors. TCRdb re-processed the PCR reads through MiXCR. The sample lists fewer than 40,000 clones; around 16% were seen once. Each patient came to thyroid surgery without any prior treatment (of any kind). The specimen was blood. Receptor source: a male donor with papillary thyroid cancer or a benign thyroid nodule (not recorded which). Some clones in this sample may be carry-over from other donors' samples.

This clone was seen repeatedly, ten times or more. The V call is TRBV18, the J call TRBJ2-7; D not certain. This CDR3 is built from 17 residues. The V gene's germline CDR1 is KGHSH and CDR2 LQKENI. Deletions cut 7 bases from V and 1 base from J, with 23 bases between. CDR3 loop: CASFPVLFSEISYEQYF. The CDR3 DNA is TGTGCCAGCTTTCCAGTTTTGTTCAGTGAGATTTCCTACGAGCAGTACTTC.

Only a few counts were recorded for this clone. The rearrangement joins TRBV6-2 or TRBV6-3 to TRBJ1-1; D is ambiguous. V lost 8 bases, J lost 2 bases, and 33 bases lay in between. CDR1 and CDR2 from the germline V gene are MNHEY and SVGEGT. There are 20 residues in the CDR3. CDR3 sequence (DNA): TGTGCCAGCTTCAACCCTTGGGAGACCGACCGAAGTAAGGCAAACACTGAAGCTTTCTTT. This encodes CASFNPWETDRSKANTEAFF.

Concerning this clone itself: It may be a read error: a sequence one base away is much more abundant. J is TRBJ2-1 and V is TRBV11-2; TRBD2 matches at 14 bases. Germline assignment: CDR1 SGHAT and CDR2 FQNNGV. The CDR3 covers 18 residues. The CDR3: CASSLGRLAGGPYNEQSF. The CDR3 bases are TGTGCCAGCAGCTTAGGCCGACTAGCGGGAGGGCCCTACAATGAGCAGTCCTTC.

This clone was detected many times. The rearrangement joins TRBV24-1 to TRBJ1-5; 8 bases fit TRBD1. J gave up 6 bases and V 3 bases, and 9 bases lay outside the gene matches. The CDR3 has 16 amino acids. The V gene's germline CDR1 is KGHDR and CDR2 SFDVKD. The CDR3 bases are TGTGCCACCAGTGATACCACATCAGGGGGCAGTCAGCCCCAGCATTTT. Amino acid sequence: CATSDTTSGGSQPQHF.

CDR3 in DNA: TGTGCCAGCTCCATTGAATACGAGCAGTACTTC. The encoded protein is CASSIEYEQYF. The chain has TRBV2 and TRBJ2-7; no reliable D call. Germline V gene sequence: CDR1 SNHLY, CDR2 FYNNEI. This CDR3 is built from 11 residues. The V end was cut by 8 bases, the J end by 4 bases, with 9 bases between.

This clone was detected ten times or more. The rearrangement joins TRBV25-1 to TRBJ2-1; D might be TRBD1 or TRBD2, each matching 5 bases. Trimming pared 4 bases from V and 2 bases from J, leaving 9 bases between. CDR3 length: 14 residues. Per the germline V gene, CDR1 is MGHDK and CDR2 is SYGVNS. DNA for the CDR3: TGTGCCAGCAGTGTGGGGGAGCCCTACAATGAGCAGTTCTTC. Its translation is CASSVGEPYNEQFF. The full variable domain, its missing parts supplied by reference TRBV25-1 and TRBJ2-1, is EADIYQTPRYLVIGTGKKITLECSQTMGHDKMYWYQQDPGMELHLIHYSYGVNSTEKGDLSSESTVSRIRTEHFPLTLESARPSHTSQYLCASSVGEPYNEQFFGPGTRLTVL.

This clone has ten or more counts. The rearrangement joins TRBV28 to TRBJ2-1; possibly TRBD2 for D (5 bases). CDR3 size: 13 residues. The germline gives CDR1 MDHEN, CDR2 SYDVKM. Trimming pared 3 bases from V and 6 bases from J, leaving 9 bases between. The chain's CDR3 is CASSFGGGNEQFF. Written as DNA, the CDR3 is TGTGCCAGCAGTTTCGGAGGAGGCAATGAGCAGTTCTTC.

A note on this clone: The CDR3 carries no conserved terminal phenylalanine or tryptophan, so it likely arises from a read error. The rearrangement uses TRBV12-3 or TRBV12-4 and TRBJ2-5; TRBD2 aligns across 8 bases. This CDR3 has 13 residues. CDR3 DNA sequence: TGTGCCAGCCTTAGCGGGGTGGAAGAGACACAGTACTGC. This codes for CASLSGVEETQYC.

This clone has at least ten counts. V usage is TRBV6-2 or TRBV6-3 and J usage is TRBJ2-2; D unresolved. The CDR3 has 14 amino acids. Per germline, CDR1 MNHEY and CDR2 SVGEGT. V dropped 6 bases and J dropped 1 base, with 9 bases sitting between them. The DNA of the CDR3 is TGTGCCAGCAGCCTGGTCGGGAACACCGGGGAGCTGTTTTTT. This sequence encodes CASSLVGNTGELFF.

In this sample, this clone turned up many times. V is TRBV2 and J is TRBJ2-7, with 10 bases matching TRBD1. Trimming at V came to 8 bases and at J to 6 bases, leaving 13 bases not matched to a gene. From germline, CDR1 is SNHLY and CDR2 FYNNEI. CDR3 length: 15 amino acids. The CDR3 loop reads CASRPDRGRSPEQYF. DNA for the CDR3: TGTGCCAGCCGACCTGACAGGGGGCGGTCACCCGAGCAGTACTTC.

In this sample, this clone turned up many times. CDR3 bases: TGCGCCAGCAGCCCAGGGGACAGGGTTTTTGAAAAACTGTTTTTT. Translation: CASSPGDRVFEKLFF. The chain recombines TRBV5-1 with TRBJ1-4; TRBD1 matches 9 bases. Germline loops: CDR1 SGHRS, CDR2 YFSETQ. The V gene end was trimmed by 4 bases and the J gene end by 7 bases; junction bases not matched to a gene: 8. This CDR3 contains 15 residues.

This clone turned up a few times. V is TRBV5-1 and J is TRBJ1-2; no reliable D call. CDR3 length equals 14 residues. Germline-derived CDR1 and CDR2 are SGHRS and YFSETQ. Trimming took off 0 bases at V and 1 base at J, with 7 bases between the two ends. The DNA for the CDR3 is TGCGCCAGCAGCTTGGGGTCCTTTAACTATGGCTACACCTTC. It encodes CASSLGSFNYGYTF. Variable domain in full (rest from reference TRBV5-1 and TRBJ1-2): KAGVTQTPRYLIKTRGQQVTLSCSPISGHRSVSWYQQTPGQGLQFLFEYFSETQRNKGNFPGRFSGRQFSNSRSEMNVSTLELGDSALYLCASSLGSFNYGYTFGSGTRLTVV.

The V call is TRBV6-2 or TRBV6-3, the J call TRBJ2-7, with TRBD1 identical over 8 bases. Germline loops: CDR1 MNHEY, CDR2 SVGEGT. The length of the CDR3 is 15 residues. V shed 5 bases, J shed 0 bases, and the junction held 6 bases outside the gene matches. The chain's CDR3 is CASSQGQGSSYEQYF. CDR3 nucleotides: TGTGCCAGCAGTCAAGGACAGGGCAGCTCCTACGAGCAGTACTTC.

This chain joins TRBV3-1 and TRBJ2-1, with a tentative D call TRBD2 (6 bases). Trimming shortened V by 0 bases and J by 0 bases, and 18 bases separated the two germline ends. From germline, CDR1 is LGHDT and CDR2 YNNKEL (reference sequence). The CDR3 runs 19 residues. The CDR3 sequence: CASSQESLRGLTSYNEQFF. In nucleotides, the CDR3 is TGTGCCAGCAGCCAAGAAAGTCTTAGGGGACTTACCTCCTACAATGAGCAGTTCTTC.

In this sample, this clone turned up a few times. DNA for the CDR3: TGTGCCAGCAGCTTGGGCTTGGACATTACAAACATTCAGTACTTC. Its translation is CASSLGLDITNIQYF. The V gene is TRBV5-4, the J gene TRBJ2-4, with D tentatively TRBD1 (5 bases). V lost 0 bases and J 6 bases, leaving 13 bases between the germline ends. This CDR3 has 15 residues. Germline loops: CDR1 SGHNT, CDR2 YYREEE (reference sequence).

The DNA for the CDR3 is TGTGCCAGCAGCTTAGGACTGGATCAGACCAAGCATTTT. Translated: CASSLGLDQTKHF. The V and J genes are TRBV11-2 and TRBJ1-5; no clear D gene. CDR1 SGHAT and CDR2 FQNNGV come from the germline V gene. This CDR3 comprises 13 residues. V lost 1 base and J lost 14, with 15 bases in between.

The V gene is TRBV6-2 or TRBV6-3, the J gene TRBJ1-1; D is uncertain. The CDR3 spans 16 residues. Deletions cut 5 bases from V and 3 bases from J, with 19 bases between. Germline V CDR1 and CDR2: MNHEY, SVGEGT. Here the CDR3 reads CASSPLWVVGYTEAFF. CDR3 coding DNA: TGTGCCAGCAGTCCCCTCTGGGTGGTTGGTTACACTGAAGCTTTCTTT.

The table lists this clone with a few counts. This may stem from a read error, because a much larger clone lies one nucleotide away. The genes are TRBV7-9 and TRBJ2-7; the match to TRBD2 covers 12 bases. The CDR3 consists of 13 residues. The germline V gene encodes CDR1 SEHNR and CDR2 FQNEAQ (reference sequence). The ends lost 2 bases at V and 9 bases at J; junction bases unmatched: 2. CDR3 sequence: CASSLPSGRAQYF. The CDR3 DNA reads as TGTGCCAGCAGCTTACCTAGCGGGAGGGCGCAGTACTTC.

Many counts were recorded for this clone. This sequence joins TRBV7-8 and TRBJ2-5; D is uncertain. CDR1 is SGHVS and CDR2 is FQNEAQ in the germline V gene. Trimming pared 2 bases from V and 0 bases from J, leaving 7 bases between. This CDR3 has 14 residues. CDR3 region: CASSLTEYQETQYF. In DNA, the CDR3 is TGTGCCAGCAGCTTAACCGAGTACCAAGAGACCCAGTACTTC.

This clone was seen only a few times. With a much larger clone just one base away, this may be a read error. The CDR3 does not end in the conserved phenylalanine or tryptophan, so this is likely a read error. The CDR3 here is CASSKMDRSTDTQYL. CDR3 in DNA: TGCGCCAGCAGCAAAATGGACAGGAGCACAGATACGCAGTATCTT. V and J are TRBV5-1 and TRBJ2-3, with 7 bases matching TRBD1. Germline assignment: CDR1 SGHRS and CDR2 YFSETQ. The V gene end was trimmed by 4 bases and the J gene end by 0 bases; junction bases not matched to a gene: 5. The CDR3 runs to 15 residues.

This clone was detected many times. The rearrangement joins TRBV7-2 to TRBJ1-3; D is uncertain. Germline CDR1 reads SGHTA; CDR2 reads FQGNSA. The CDR3 spans 15 residues. The V gene lost 5 bases and the J gene lost 0 bases, with 11 bases spanning the gap. The CDR3 nucleotides read TGTGCCAGCAGCCAAGCGGTCTTCTCTGGAAACACCATATATTTT. It encodes CASSQAVFSGNTIYF.

There are many counts of this clone. This chain uses TRBV7-8 with TRBJ2-7; possible D gene TRBD2, 8 bases. The V end lost 5 bases, the J end lost 5 bases, and 22 bases lay between the germline ends. The CDR3 covers 16 residues. CDR1 is SGHVS and CDR2 is FQNEAQ in the germline V gene. The CDR3 protein is CASSPTGGQGGNEQYF. The CDR3 DNA follows: TGTGCCAGCAGCCCCACGGGAGGGCAGGGGGGGAACGAGCAGTACTTC.

In its sample, this clone was seen many times. This may come from a read error, since a much larger clone is one base off. This sample includes further DNA sequences coding for the same CDR3. This chain uses TRBV6-1 with TRBJ2-1; weak D call: TRBD1 (7 bases). There are 15 residues in the CDR3. V gave up 6 bases and J gave up 5 bases, with 17 bases separating them. Germline CDR1 is MNHNS and CDR2 is SASEGT. CDR3 bases: TGTGCCAGCAGGTCGACAGGGACTGGGCACAATGAGCAGTTCTTC. Translation: CASRSTGTGHNEQFF.

This clone was observed at least ten times. This sequence joins TRBV5-1 and TRBJ2-2; the D is unclear. The V and J ends lost 0 bases and 7 bases respectively, with 10 bases between them. CDR3 length: 14 amino acids. The germline V gene has CDR1 SGHRS and CDR2 YFSETQ. CDR3 in DNA: TGCGCCAGCAGCTTGGCGGGCGCTGGCGGGGAGCTGTTTTTT. Residues: CASSLAGAGGELFF.

This clone was found many times. The rearrangement links TRBV6-5 to TRBJ2-1; 7 positions match TRBD2. Trimming took 4 bases from V and 5 from J; bases not matched to a gene: 11. Germline V gene sequence: CDR1 MNHEY, CDR2 SVGAGI. CDR3 length equals 16 residues. This CDR3 reads CASSFARGGRNNEQFF. CDR3 DNA sequence: TGTGCCAGCAGTTTTGCGCGGGGAGGGCGTAACAATGAGCAGTTCTTC.

This clone was seen ten or more times. The CDR3 sequence is CASRADAGGKTDTQYF. The CDR3 DNA reads as TGTGCCAGCAGGGCAGACGCGGGAGGGAAGACAGATACGCAGTATTTT. The chain carries TRBV6-2 or TRBV6-3 and TRBJ2-3, with TRBD2 matching 9 bases. The V and J ends lost 6 bases and 3 bases, in that order; junction bases with no gene match: 10. Germline lookup yields CDR1 MNHEY and CDR2 SVGEGT. This CDR3 spans 16 amino acids.

This clone was seen repeatedly, ten times or more. V is TRBV18 and J is TRBJ2-1; TRBD2 agrees at 12 bases. V was pared by 3 bases and J by 6 bases, with 6 bases of the junction left unmatched. Germline CDR1 reads KGHSH; CDR2 reads LQKENI. CDR3 length equals 16 residues. CDR3 bases: TGTGCCAGCTCACCTACGGGACTAGCGGGTACCAATGAGCAGTTCTTC. It codes for CASSPTGLAGTNEQFF.

This clone was seen at least ten times. The V and J genes are TRBV30 and TRBJ1-2; D is unclear. Between the trimmed V and J ends, which lost 2 bases and 0 bases, there was a span of 10 bases. Looked up from germline, CDR1 is GTSNPN and CDR2 is SVGIG (reference sequence). The CDR3 runs 14 residues. CDR3: CAWSPDSSNYGYTF. In nucleotides, the CDR3 is TGTGCCTGGAGTCCGGACTCATCTAACTATGGCTACACCTTC.

Details on this clone: Germline and junction disagree at one end, which may indicate a read error. The chain links TRBV5-1 to TRBJ1-5, with 10 bases aligning to TRBD1. CDR3 size: 16 residues. CDR1 is SGHRS, CDR2 YFSETQ, per germline. The CDR3 sequence: CASILVTGGRNQPQHF. CDR3 in DNA: TGCGCCAGCATCTTGGTGACAGGGGGCCGGAATCAGCCCCAGCATTTT.

There are many counts of this clone. The rearrangement uses TRBV30 and TRBJ2-3, with D unresolved. This CDR3 spans 12 amino acids. Germline V lookup: CDR1 GTSNPN, CDR2 SVGIG (reference sequence). Trimming removed 4 bases from V and 4 bases from J, with 9 bases in between. The CDR3 protein is CAWNPPPDTQYF. In DNA form, the CDR3 reads TGTGCCTGGAACCCCCCCCCAGATACGCAGTATTTT.

This clone was detected a few times. The chain combines TRBV6-1 with TRBJ2-7, with D perhaps matching TRBD1 (5 bases). Germline lookup yields CDR1 MNHNS and CDR2 SASEGT. The CDR3 has 13 amino acids. The V end was cut by 8 bases, the J end by 1 base, with 12 bases between. The CDR3 sequence: CASATVGSYEQYF. The DNA of the CDR3 is TGTGCCAGCGCGACAGTGGGGTCCTACGAGCAGTACTTC.